The clone carrying this T cell receptor (beta chain) was seen only a few times. Antigen specificity is unknown. The data stem from a study of blood T cells in healthy people across ages. Study-wide results and caveats: Naive and antigen-experienced cells were not separated, limiting conclusive comparison.

Alongside a J-beta primer mix, a sample-barcoded 5' primer served in a second PCR lasting roughly 7 to 11 cycles. Sequencing yielded, for each sample, at least 3 million paired-end reads carrying CDR3. TCRdb re-called the 5' RACE reads through MiXCR, storing one row per CDR3 protein. The sample lists approximately 1.5 million distinct CDR3 sequences, approximately 43% occurring once. The sequenced sample consisted of blood. The clonotype comes from a woman younger than 30 in good health.

The CDR3 sequence: CASSVTAGRPNYGYTF. The CDR3 DNA reads as TGTGCCAGCAGCGTTACAGCGGGCAGACCTAACTATGGCTACACCTTC. The chain joins TRBV6-2 or TRBV6-3 to TRBJ1-2; no reliable D call. Per germline, CDR1 MNHEY and CDR2 SVGEGT. The CDR3 runs 16 residues. Trimming took off 6 bases at V and 0 bases at J, with 17 bases between the two ends.